Listed here are 27 T cell receptor beta chains from one sample, sequenced in a study of blood T cell repertoires in COVID-19 (dated by TCRdb to 2018 to 2021). The library was made by the immunoSEQ multiplex PCR assay. TCRdb obtained this table from immuneACCESS and retained in-frame rearrangements with V and J assigned. These tables miss some clones; where compared with another copy, unresolved V genes account for less than half of the shortfall, and the remainder is unexplained. The sample table records roughly 70,000 clones; roughly nine tenths of these occur just once. Together, the top ten hold 2% to 3% of the sample. Sequenced sample: peripheral blood. These receptors came from a man aged 50 to 59 with COVID-19, enrolled during active disease.

This clone has more than one count but fewer than ten. This chain joins TRBV7-9 and TRBJ1-5, with D unclear. The CDR3 totals 15 residues. V was cut by 1 base and J by 0 bases, with 7 bases left in between. Germline CDR1 reads SEHNR; CDR2 reads FQNEAQ (reference sequence). The CDR3 DNA reads as TGTGCCAGCAGCTTAGAAGGAGCTAGCAATCAGCCCCAGCATTTT. Its protein is CASSLEGASNQPQHF. Based on the CDR3 plus reference TRBV7-9 and TRBJ1-5, the full variable domain is DTGVSQNPRHKITKRGQNVTFRCDPISEHNRLYWYRQTLGQGPEFLTYFQNEAQLEKSRLLSDRFSAERPKGSFSTLEIQRTEQGDSAMYLCASSLEGASNQPQHFGDGTRLSIL.

This sequence joins TRBV6-5 and TRBJ2-7; TRBD1 matches at 8 bases. The CDR3 is 14 amino acids. Germline trimming cut 6 bases from V and 5 bases from J; bases unmatched to any gene: 9. CDR1 and CDR2 (germline): MNHEY, SVGAGI. CDR3 nucleotide sequence: TGTGCCAGCAGGTACCGGGACAGGTCTGACGAGCAGTACTTC. Translating it yields CASRYRDRSDEQYF.

V usage is TRBV3-1 (or the pseudogene TRBV3-2) and J usage is TRBJ1-6, with TRBD1 identical over 9 bases. The CDR3 totals 15 residues. Germline V CDR1 and CDR2: LGHDT, YNNKEL (reference sequence). Unmatched junction bases numbered 4, after V lost 4 bases and J lost 6 bases. The CDR3 protein is CASSPWTGVNSPLHF. DNA of the CDR3: TGTGCCAGCAGCCCGTGGACAGGGGTTAATTCACCCCTCCACTTT.

The J gene is TRBJ2-1, the V gene TRBV4-1, with TRBD2 matching 7 bases. Trimming at V came to 8 bases and at J to 6 bases, leaving 10 bases not matched to a gene. CDR1 MGHRA and CDR2 YSYEKL come from the germline V gene. The CDR3 loop spans 14 amino acids. CDR3 sequence (DNA): TGCGCCAGCCGGAGGACGGGAGGAATCAATGAGCAGTTCTTC. This translates into CASRRTGGINEQFF.

This rearrangement joins TRBV11-2 to TRBJ2-3; D may be TRBD2 (6 bases). The CDR3 extends over 14 amino acids. CDR1 is SGHAT, CDR2 FQNNGV, per germline. Deletions cut 0 bases from V and 9 bases from J, with 13 bases between. The CDR3 here is CASSLDGHAGTQYF. As DNA, the CDR3 is TGTGCCAGCAGCTTAGATGGGCACGCGGGGACGCAGTATTTT.

This chain links TRBV18 with TRBJ2-7, with 8 bases that match TRBD2. Germline loops: CDR1 KGHSH, CDR2 LQKENI. With 3 bases clipped from V and 5 bases from J, the junction kept 9 bases outside the gene matches. This CDR3 has 15 residues. DNA for the CDR3: TGTGCCAGCTCACCCGGCCTAGCGGGTAACCACGAGCAGTACGTC. Protein sequence: CASSPGLAGNHEQYV.

This clone was counted only a few times. The chain recombines TRBV2 with TRBJ2-1; TRBD2 matches at 7 bases. V was clipped by 7 bases and J by 6 bases; unmatched bases: 6. Germline V gene sequence: CDR1 SNHLY, CDR2 FYNNEI. This CDR3 spans 13 amino acids. The CDR3 DNA is TGTGCCAGCACGAGCGGGACCGCCAATGAGCAGTTCTTC. It yields the protein CASTSGTANEQFF.

The CDR3 sequence is CASSHSRDLVNEQYF. CDR3 DNA sequence: TGTGCCAGCAGCCATTCGCGGGACTTGGTGAACGAGCAGTACTTC. The chain combines TRBV3-1 (or the pseudogene TRBV3-2) with TRBJ2-7; D is perhaps TRBD2 (6 bases). Germline V lookup: CDR1 LGHDT, CDR2 YNNKEL (reference sequence). CDR3 length: 15 residues. The germline V and J ends were trimmed by 3 bases and 5 bases, with 17 bases remaining between them.

V is TRBV5-4 and J is TRBJ2-7, with D perhaps TRBD2 (5 bases). V was cut by 3 bases and J by 5 bases, with 15 bases left in between. The germline V gene has CDR1 SGHNT and CDR2 YYREEE (reference sequence). The CDR3 sequence is 14 residues long. In DNA, the CDR3 is TGTGCCAGCAGCTCCAGTGCGGGTGGCCACGAGCAGTACGTC. It encodes CASSSSAGGHEQYV.

The chain uses TRBV3-1 (or the pseudogene TRBV3-2) and TRBJ2-3, with a possible D match to TRBD2 (6 bases). Germline V gene data show CDR1 as LGHDT and CDR2 as YNNKEL (reference sequence). The V gene lost 7 bases and the J gene lost 2 bases, with 28 bases spanning the gap. The CDR3 loop spans 19 amino acids. CDR3 coding DNA: TGTGCCAGCAATCACTCATCAGTCTTAGCGGAATCGATCACAGATACGCAGTATTTT. It codes for CASNHSSVLAESITDTQYF.

This clone was seen a single time. J is TRBJ1-2 and V is TRBV6-5; D call uncertain. Trimming removed 7 bases from V and 1 base from J, with 13 bases in between. This CDR3 is 14 amino acids long. Germline V CDR1 and CDR2: MNHEY, SVGAGI. The CDR3 sequence is CASISPNGNYGYTF. Here the CDR3 DNA reads TGTGCCAGCATTTCCCCGAACGGTAACTATGGCTACACCTTC.

The rearrangement joins TRBV10-3 to TRBJ1-5; D remains unclear. CDR3 size: 12 residues. Germline CDR1 reads ENHRY; CDR2 reads SYGVKD. V was cut by 6 bases and J by 6 bases, with 9 bases left in between. CDR3 in DNA: TGTGCCATCAGAACCACCGGTCAGCCCCAGCATTTT. Translating gives CAIRTTGQPQHF.

The count of this clone is one. This sequence joins TRBV25-1 and TRBJ2-2; perhaps TRBD2 as D (6 bases). This CDR3 comprises 14 residues. Germline assignment: CDR1 MGHDK and CDR2 SYGVNS. V dropped 6 bases and J dropped 2 bases, with 10 bases sitting between them. The CDR3 sequence: CASSPAGNTGELFF. In nucleotides, the CDR3 is TGTGCCAGCAGCCCAGCGGGCAACACCGGGGAGCTGTTTTTT.

This chain links TRBV4-1 with TRBJ2-5; 7 nucleotides match TRBD2. J gave up 5 bases and V 3 bases, and 6 bases lay outside the gene matches. This CDR3 region has 14 residues. Germline V CDR1 and CDR2: MGHRA, YSYEKL. The CDR3 reads CASSQSYGGETQYF. Here the CDR3 DNA reads TGCGCCAGCAGCCAGAGCTACGGGGGGGAGACCCAGTACTTC.

This chain connects TRBV4-1 to TRBJ1-6; tentative D call: TRBD1 (6 bases). V was shortened by 0 bases and J by 10 bases, with 16 bases between the two germline ends. This CDR3 has 16 residues. The germline CDR1 and CDR2 sequences are MGHRA and YSYEKL. In DNA, the CDR3 is TGCGCCAGCAGCCAAGATCCAGGGGAAAGGGAGTCACCCCTCCACTTT. Amino acids: CASSQDPGERESPLHF.

The V and J genes are TRBV5-1 and TRBJ2-7, with TRBD2 matching over 7 bases. This CDR3 is 14 amino acids long. Trimming removed 6 bases from V and 6 bases from J; junction bases left unmatched: 12. CDR1 and CDR2 from the germline V gene are SGHRS and YFSETQ. CDR3 residues: CASTQGGGSSEQYF. The CDR3 nucleotides are TGCGCCAGCACCCAAGGCGGGGGATCTTCCGAGCAGTACTTC.

This rearrangement joins TRBV5-1 to TRBJ1-2; D not resolved. CDR1 is SGHRS, CDR2 YFSETQ, per germline. The V gene lost 5 bases and the J gene lost 2 bases, with 10 bases spanning the gap. The CDR3 covers 13 residues. This CDR3 is CASRASPNYGYTF. CDR3 bases: TGCGCCAGCAGGGCCAGTCCGAACTATGGCTACACCTTC.

V gene TRBV7-9 combines with J gene TRBJ1-3; D perhaps matches TRBD1 (6 bases). V gave up 5 bases and J gave up 5 bases, with 16 bases separating them. The CDR3 contains 15 residues. Germline-derived CDR1 and CDR2 are SEHNR and FQNEAQ (reference sequence). CDR3 in DNA: TGTGCCAGCAGCCCCCGGCAGGGGCAAAGAAACACCATATATTTT. The encoded protein is CASSPRQGQRNTIYF.

V is TRBV5-4 and J is TRBJ1-2; 7 bases map to TRBD1. The CDR3 covers 15 residues. The V and J ends lost 0 bases and 0 bases, in that order; junction bases with no gene match: 2. The V gene's germline CDR1 is SGHNT and CDR2 YYREEE (reference sequence). The CDR3 DNA follows: TGTGCCAGCAGCTTGGGGACAGGTGCTAACTATGGCTACACCTTC. It specifies CASSLGTGANYGYTF.

This chain links TRBV4-3 with TRBJ2-7; D possibly corresponds to TRBD2 (5 bases). Germline CDR1 LGHNA, CDR2 YSLEER. The CDR3 spans 14 residues. V lost 4 bases and J lost 1, with 11 bases in between. CDR3 sequence reads: CASSLSRGSYEQYF. CDR3 DNA: TGCGCCAGCAGCCTTAGTCGGGGTTCCTACGAGCAGTACTTC.

The rearrangement links TRBV3-1 (or the pseudogene TRBV3-2) to TRBJ2-2, with 8 bases aligning to TRBD2. The V gene end was trimmed by 4 bases and the J gene end by 6 bases; junction bases not matched to a gene: 10. The germline V gene has CDR1 LGHDT and CDR2 YNNKEL (reference sequence). This CDR3 has 16 residues. CDR3 DNA sequence: TGTGCCAGCAGCCCCTTAGCGGGACGAGGACCCGGGGAGCTGTTTTTT. Amino acids: CASSPLAGRGPGELFF.

The chain has TRBV7-8 and TRBJ2-2, with 10 bases identical to TRBD2. Unmatched junction bases numbered 5, after V lost 1 base and J lost 0 bases. This CDR3 contains 18 residues. CDR1 is SGHVS, CDR2 FQNEAQ, per germline. CDR3 protein: CASSLVAGGPTNTGELFF. Here the CDR3 DNA reads TGTGCCAGCAGCTTAGTAGCGGGAGGTCCGACGAACACCGGGGAGCTGTTTTTT.

The chain combines TRBV18 with TRBJ1-6; D is ambiguous. Germline CDR1 is KGHSH and CDR2 is LQKENI. V lost 3 bases, J lost 4 bases, and 7 bases lay in between. This CDR3 has 14 amino acids. As DNA, the CDR3 is TGTGCCAGCTCACCCACGGAGTATAATTCACCCCTCCACTTT. Protein product: CASSPTEYNSPLHF.

This clone was counted once. The chain couples TRBV4-1 to TRBJ2-4, with D tentatively TRBD1 (6 bases). The germline V and J ends were trimmed by 1 base and 0 bases, with 13 bases remaining between them. CDR3 length: 17 amino acids. Looked up from germline, CDR1 is MGHRA and CDR2 is YSYEKL. The CDR3 loop reads CASSQVTGPLAKNIQYF. Written as DNA, the CDR3 is TGCGCCAGCAGCCAAGTAACAGGGCCCCTAGCCAAAAACATTCAGTACTTC.

J is TRBJ2-1 and V is TRBV4-2; 9 bases are a match to TRBD2. J gave up 4 bases and V 4 bases, and 5 bases lay outside the gene matches. The V gene's germline CDR1 is LGHNA and CDR2 YNFKEQ. The length of the CDR3 is 15 residues. The DNA of the CDR3 is TGTGCCAGCAGCCCCGGGACTAGCCTTTACAATGAGCAGTTCTTC. Protein sequence: CASSPGTSLYNEQFF.

This clone was counted once. The chain links TRBV6-4 to TRBJ1-5, with D perhaps TRBD1 (5 bases). Germline CDR1 and CDR2: MRHNA and SNTAGT. The V and J ends lost 2 bases and 5 bases respectively, with 19 bases between them. CDR3 length equals 17 residues. The CDR3 nucleotides read TGTGCCAGCAGTGACGAGGTTCCGGGGGACGTCGATCAGCCCCAGCATTTT. Protein product: CASSDEVPGDVDQPQHF.

CDR3 amino acids: CAIRSDSNQPQHF. The CDR3 nucleotides read TGTGCCATCAGGTCAGATAGCAATCAGCCCCAGCATTTT. This chain links TRBV10-3 with TRBJ1-5, with unresolved D. CDR1 is ENHRY and CDR2 is SYGVKD in the germline V gene. Trimming pared 6 bases from V and 0 bases from J, leaving 6 bases between. This CDR3 is 13 amino acids long.